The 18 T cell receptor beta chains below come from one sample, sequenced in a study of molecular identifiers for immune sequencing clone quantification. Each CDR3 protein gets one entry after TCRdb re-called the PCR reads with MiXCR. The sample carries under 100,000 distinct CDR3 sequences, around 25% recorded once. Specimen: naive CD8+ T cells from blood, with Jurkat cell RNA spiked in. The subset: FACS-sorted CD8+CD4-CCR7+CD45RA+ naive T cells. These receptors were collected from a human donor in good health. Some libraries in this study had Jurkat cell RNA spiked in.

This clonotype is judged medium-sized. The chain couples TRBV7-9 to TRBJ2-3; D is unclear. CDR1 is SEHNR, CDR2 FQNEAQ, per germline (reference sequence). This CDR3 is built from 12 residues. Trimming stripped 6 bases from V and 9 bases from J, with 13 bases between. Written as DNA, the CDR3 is TGTGCCAGCAGGAACCCAGGCGACACGCAGTATTTT. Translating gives CASRNPGDTQYF.

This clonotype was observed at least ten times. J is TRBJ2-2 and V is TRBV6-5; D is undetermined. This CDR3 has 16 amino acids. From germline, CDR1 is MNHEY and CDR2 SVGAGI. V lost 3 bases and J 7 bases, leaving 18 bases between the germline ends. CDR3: CASSYGVGTAIGELFF. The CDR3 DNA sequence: TGTGCCAGCAGTTATGGAGTGGGAACAGCGATCGGGGAGCTGTTTTTT.

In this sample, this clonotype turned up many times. The CDR3 is CASRQTGTSTDTQYF. CDR3 sequence (DNA): TGTGCCAGCAGACAGACCGGGACCAGCACAGATACGCAGTATTTT. This sequence joins TRBV12-3 or TRBV12-4 and TRBJ2-3; TRBD1 or TRBD2 may be the D gene (5 bases each). The CDR3 runs 15 residues. V shed 6 bases and J shed 0 bases, with 13 bases lying between them.

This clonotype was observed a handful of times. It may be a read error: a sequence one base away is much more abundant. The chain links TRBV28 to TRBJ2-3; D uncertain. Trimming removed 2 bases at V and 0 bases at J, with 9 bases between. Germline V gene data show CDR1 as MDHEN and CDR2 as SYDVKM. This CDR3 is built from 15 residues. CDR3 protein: CASSLDTFSTDTQYF. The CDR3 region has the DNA TGTGCCAGCAGTTTAGACACGTTCAGCACAGATACGCAGTATTTT.

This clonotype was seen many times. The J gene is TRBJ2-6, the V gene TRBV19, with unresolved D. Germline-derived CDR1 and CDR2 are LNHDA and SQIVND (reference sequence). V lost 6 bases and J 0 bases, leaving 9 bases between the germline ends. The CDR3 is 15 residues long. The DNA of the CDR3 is TGTGCCAGTAGCCTCAGGAACTCTGGGGCCAACGTCCTGACTTTC. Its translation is CASSLRNSGANVLTF.

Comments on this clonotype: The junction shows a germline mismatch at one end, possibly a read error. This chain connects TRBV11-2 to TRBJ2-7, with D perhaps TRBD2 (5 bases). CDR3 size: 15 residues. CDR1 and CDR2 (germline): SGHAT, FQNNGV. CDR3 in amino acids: CASGLGVGATYEQYF. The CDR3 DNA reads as TGTGCCAGCGGCTTAGGTGTGGGAGCCACCTACGAGCAGTACTTC.

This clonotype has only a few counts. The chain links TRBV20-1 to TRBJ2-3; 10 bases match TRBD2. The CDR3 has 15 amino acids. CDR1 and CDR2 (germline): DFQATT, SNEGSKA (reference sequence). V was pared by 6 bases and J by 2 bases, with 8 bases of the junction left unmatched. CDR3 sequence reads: CSAQVAGGTTDTQYF. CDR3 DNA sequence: TGCAGTGCCCAGGTAGCGGGGGGTACCACAGATACGCAGTATTTT.

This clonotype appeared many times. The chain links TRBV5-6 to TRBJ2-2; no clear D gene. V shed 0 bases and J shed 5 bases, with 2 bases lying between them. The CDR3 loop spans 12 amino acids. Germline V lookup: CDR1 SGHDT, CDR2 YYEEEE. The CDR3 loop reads CASSLATGELFF. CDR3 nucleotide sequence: TGTGCCAGCAGCTTGGCGACCGGGGAGCTGTTTTTT. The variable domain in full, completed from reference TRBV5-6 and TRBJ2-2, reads DAGVTQSPTHLIKTRGQQVTLRCSPKSGHDTVSWYQQALGQGPQFIFQYYEEEERQRGNFPDRFSGHQFPNYSSELNVNALLLGDSALYLCASSLATGELFFGEGSRLTVL.

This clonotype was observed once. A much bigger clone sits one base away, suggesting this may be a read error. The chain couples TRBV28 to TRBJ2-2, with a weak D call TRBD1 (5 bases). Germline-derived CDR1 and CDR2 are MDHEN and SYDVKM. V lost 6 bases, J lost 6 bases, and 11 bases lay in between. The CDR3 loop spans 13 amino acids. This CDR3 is CASRTTEAGELFF. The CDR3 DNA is TGTGCCAGCAGAACGACAGAGGCCGGGGAGCTGTTTTTT.

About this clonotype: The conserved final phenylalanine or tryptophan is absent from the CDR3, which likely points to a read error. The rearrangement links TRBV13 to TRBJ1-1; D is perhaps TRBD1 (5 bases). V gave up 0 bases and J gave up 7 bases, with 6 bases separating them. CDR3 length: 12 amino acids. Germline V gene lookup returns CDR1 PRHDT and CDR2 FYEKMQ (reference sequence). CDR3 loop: CASSLGTGEAFL. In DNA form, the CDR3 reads TGTGCCAGCAGCTTAGGAACAGGTGAAGCTTTCCTT.

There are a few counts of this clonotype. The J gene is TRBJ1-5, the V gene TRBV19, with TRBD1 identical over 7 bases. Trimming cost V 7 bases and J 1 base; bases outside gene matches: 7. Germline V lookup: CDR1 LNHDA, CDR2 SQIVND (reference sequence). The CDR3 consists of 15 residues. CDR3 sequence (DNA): TGTGCCAGTAACACATGGGGACAGAGCAATCAGCCCCAGCATTTT. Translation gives CASNTWGQSNQPQHF.

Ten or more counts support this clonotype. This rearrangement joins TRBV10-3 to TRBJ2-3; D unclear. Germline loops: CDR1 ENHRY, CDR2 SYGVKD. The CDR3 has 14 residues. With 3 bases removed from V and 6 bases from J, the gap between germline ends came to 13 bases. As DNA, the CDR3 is TGTGCCATCAGTGATGTTCGGGCCGAGGATACGCAGTATTTT. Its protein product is CAISDVRAEDTQYF.

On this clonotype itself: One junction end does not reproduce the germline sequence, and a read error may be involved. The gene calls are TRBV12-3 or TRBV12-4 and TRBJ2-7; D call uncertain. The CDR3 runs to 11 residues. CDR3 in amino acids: CASSFSYEQCF. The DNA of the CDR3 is TGTGCCAGCAGTTTCTCCTACGAGCAGTGCTTC.

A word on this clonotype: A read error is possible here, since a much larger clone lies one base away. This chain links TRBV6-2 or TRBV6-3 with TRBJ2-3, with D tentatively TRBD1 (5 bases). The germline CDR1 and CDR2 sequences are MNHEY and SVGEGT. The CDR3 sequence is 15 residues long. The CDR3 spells CASSPFGPNTGTQYF. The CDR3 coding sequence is TGTGCCAGCAGTCCTTTCGGTCCGAACACAGGTACGCAGTATTTT.

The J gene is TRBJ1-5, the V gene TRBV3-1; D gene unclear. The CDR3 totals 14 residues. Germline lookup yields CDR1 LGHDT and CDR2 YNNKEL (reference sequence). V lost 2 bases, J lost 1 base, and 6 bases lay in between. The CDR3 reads CASSQHRSNQPQHF. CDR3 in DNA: TGTGCCAGCAGCCAACATAGGAGCAATCAGCCCCAGCATTTT.

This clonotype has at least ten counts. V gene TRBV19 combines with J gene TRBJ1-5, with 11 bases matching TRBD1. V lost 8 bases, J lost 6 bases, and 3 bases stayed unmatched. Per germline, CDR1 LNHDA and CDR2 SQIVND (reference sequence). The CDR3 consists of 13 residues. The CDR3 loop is CASGQGAVQPQHF. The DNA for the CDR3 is TGTGCCAGTGGACAGGGGGCAGTTCAGCCCCAGCATTTT.

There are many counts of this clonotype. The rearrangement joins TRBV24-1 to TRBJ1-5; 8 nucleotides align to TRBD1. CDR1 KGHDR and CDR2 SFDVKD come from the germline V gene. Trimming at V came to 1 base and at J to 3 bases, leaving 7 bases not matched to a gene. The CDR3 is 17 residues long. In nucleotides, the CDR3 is TGTGCCACCAGTGATTTCACAGGGGGAAGCTACAATCAGCCCCAGCATTTT. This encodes CATSDFTGGSYNQPQHF.

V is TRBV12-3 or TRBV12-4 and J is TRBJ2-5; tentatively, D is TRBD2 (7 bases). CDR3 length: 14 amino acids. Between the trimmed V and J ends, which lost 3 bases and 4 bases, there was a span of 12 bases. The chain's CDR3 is CASSFAGAGETQYF. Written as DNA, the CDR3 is TGTGCCAGCAGTTTCGCGGGGGCGGGAGAGACCCAGTACTTC.